This T cell receptor (beta chain) is from a study of patients and donors after allogeneic stem cell transplantation. There are many counts of this clonotype. TCRdb re-called the RT-PCR reads through MiXCR, storing one row per CDR3 protein. The table shows 400,000 to 450,000 distinct CDR3 sequences, with 16% occurring only once. The CDR3 has 12 amino acids. Germline CDR1 is MDHEN and CDR2 is SYDVKM. V was pared by 6 bases and J by 8 bases, with 13 bases between. This sequence originates from a human donor who was either an allogeneic HSCT recipient or a stem cell or donor lymphocyte infusion donor (not recorded which). It is not recorded whose cells these are; they may come from a transplant donor. Sequenced input: blood, either unsorted or a sorted T cell fraction (not recorded which). The chain is built from TRBV28 and TRBJ2-5; D remains unclear. The DNA of the CDR3 is TGTGCCAGCAGCCTTTCGGGCGAAACCCAGTACTTC. This codes for CASSLSGETQYF.